This entry lists 28 T cell receptor beta chains sequenced from one sample in a study of control samples from healthy donors and cancer patients. The repertoire was sequenced with immunoSEQ multiplex PCR; TCRdb's copy has only in-frame clones and lacks some. This table has some 97,000 clones, roughly 87% appearing once. The sample consisted of blood. The receptors were sampled from a woman aged 50 to 60 in good health.

This clone was seen just once. The genes are TRBV5-6 and TRBJ1-4; 8 positions agree with TRBD1. CDR3 length: 14 residues. Germline CDR1 is SGHDT and CDR2 is YYEEEE. Trimming cost V 2 bases and J 7 bases; bases outside gene matches: 4. The CDR3 loop reads CASSFARGPEKLFF. CDR3 sequence (DNA): TGTGCCAGCAGCTTTGCCAGGGGGCCTGAAAAACTGTTTTTT.

This clone occurred once. Here the CDR3 DNA reads TGTGCCAGCAGCGAGGGATACGGTGGCGAAGAGCAGTACTTC. Translating it yields CASSEGYGGEEQYF. The chain couples TRBV7-2 to TRBJ2-7; possible D gene TRBD2, 5 bases. CDR3 length: 14 residues. V lost 5 bases to trimming and J lost 7 bases, with 18 bases between them. Germline-derived CDR1 and CDR2 are SGHTA and FQGNSA.

The chain uses TRBV11-2 and TRBJ2-7, with no clear D. V gave up 4 bases and J gave up 3 bases, with 7 bases separating them. Germline-derived CDR1 and CDR2 are SGHAT and FQNNGV. The length of the CDR3 is 12 residues. The CDR3 reads CASSSAFYEQYV. CDR3 DNA sequence: TGTGCCAGCAGCTCCGCCTTCTACGAGCAGTACGTC.

This chain connects TRBV10-3 to TRBJ1-5, with 9 bases aligning to TRBD1. The CDR3 loop spans 17 amino acids. V was pared by 5 bases and J by 1 base, with 9 bases of the junction left unmatched. The germline CDR1 and CDR2 sequences are ENHRY and SYGVKD. CDR3 protein: CAISPTGGPASNQPQHF. CDR3 nucleotides: TGTGCCATCAGTCCGACAGGGGGTCCCGCGAGCAATCAGCCCCAGCATTTT.

The rearrangement links TRBV30 to TRBJ1-5, with D unresolved. The V and J ends lost 0 bases and 6 bases respectively, with 9 bases between them. The CDR3 contains 13 residues. Germline CDR1 GTSNPN, CDR2 SVGIG (reference sequence). CDR3 protein: CAWSVHGSQPQHF. The CDR3 DNA follows: TGTGCCTGGAGTGTACACGGTTCTCAGCCCCAGCATTTT.

A single count supports this clone. This sequence joins TRBV30 and TRBJ2-7; D not resolved. Trimming removed 1 base at V and 2 bases at J, with 9 bases between. Germline values: CDR1 GTSNPN, CDR2 SVGIG (reference sequence). This CDR3 region has 13 residues. CDR3 sequence: CAWSGRRPYEQYF. In DNA form, the CDR3 reads TGTGCCTGGAGTGGAAGGCGACCCTACGAGCAGTACTTC. The variable domain in full, completed from reference TRBV30 and TRBJ2-7, reads SQTIHQWPATLVQPVGSPLSLECTVEGTSNPNLYWYRQAAGRGLQLLFYSVGIGQISSEVPQNLSASRPQDRQFILSSKKLLLSDSGFYLCAWSGRRPYEQYFGPGTRLTVT.

The chain joins TRBV6-5 to TRBJ2-1, with TRBD1 identical over 9 bases. Germline lookup yields CDR1 MNHEY and CDR2 SVGAGI. V lost 0 bases to trimming and J lost 4 bases; unmatched junction nucleotides: 1. This CDR3 is built from 15 residues. CDR3 region: CASSYSGTGYNEQFF. DNA for the CDR3: TGTGCCAGCAGTTACTCCGGGACAGGGTACAATGAGCAGTTCTTC.

This chain connects TRBV27 to TRBJ1-5; TRBD1 is a possible D gene (5 bases). V was clipped by 2 bases and J by 2 bases, with 16 bases between them. The CDR3 contains 17 residues. Germline values: CDR1 MNHEY, CDR2 SMNVEV (reference sequence). The DNA of the CDR3 is TGTGCCAGCAGTTTAGGGGCCGGGATTACGGGCAATCAGCCCCAGCATTTT. Translated: CASSLGAGITGNQPQHF.

The J gene is TRBJ1-2, the V gene TRBV19; 7 bases match TRBD1. This CDR3 spans 14 amino acids. CDR1 is LNHDA, CDR2 SQIVND, per germline (reference sequence). With 5 bases clipped from V and 2 bases from J, the junction kept 5 bases outside the gene matches. The CDR3 sequence is CASSPGQTNYGYTF. The CDR3 region has the DNA TGTGCCAGTAGTCCGGGACAGACCAACTATGGCTACACCTTC.

In DNA form, the CDR3 reads TGTGCCAGTCGCCCAGTGCGGAGCACAGATACGCAGTATTTT. This gives the protein CASRPVRSTDTQYF. This chain joins TRBV19 and TRBJ2-3; D is ambiguous. CDR3 length: 14 residues. Germline V gene sequence: CDR1 LNHDA, CDR2 SQIVND (reference sequence). Deletions cut 8 bases from V and 0 bases from J, with 12 bases between.

The chain uses TRBV19 and TRBJ1-6; no clear D gene. V was shortened by 7 bases and J by 11 bases, with 18 bases between the two germline ends. Germline CDR1 and CDR2: LNHDA and SQIVND (reference sequence). This CDR3 is 14 amino acids long. In nucleotides, the CDR3 is TGTGCCAGTACCCAACTCGGCACCGGCGCACCCCTCCACTTT. It translates to CASTQLGTGAPLHF.

CDR3 region: CASRRRTAAEAFF. DNA for the CDR3: TGTGCCAGCAGGAGAAGGACAGCGGCAGAAGCTTTCTTT. The rearrangement uses TRBV12-3 or TRBV12-4 and TRBJ1-1; TRBD1 might be the D (6 bases). Trimming removed 6 bases at V and 8 bases at J, with 16 bases between. This CDR3 has 13 amino acids.

V and J are TRBV23-1 and TRBJ1-2; TRBD1 matches at 7 bases. TRBV23-1 is an ORF, with its function uncertain. The CDR3 is made up of 14 amino acids. V shed 8 bases, J shed 4 bases, and the junction held 10 bases outside the gene matches. Here the CDR3 reads CASGLTGSGYGYTF. The CDR3 region has the DNA TGCGCCAGCGGTTTGACAGGGTCGGGCTATGGCTACACCTTC.

This chain connects TRBV24-1 to TRBJ2-3; the D is unclear. Deletions cut 2 bases from V and 4 bases from J, with 12 bases between. The V gene's germline CDR1 is KGHDR and CDR2 SFDVKD. There are 15 residues in the CDR3. For the CDR3, the DNA is TGTGCCACCAGTGATTACTGGTTTTCCGCAGATACGCAGTATTTT. Translated: CATSDYWFSADTQYF.

The V call is TRBV2, the J call TRBJ2-2; 8 bases are a match to TRBD1. The CDR3 spans 14 residues. The V gene's germline CDR1 is SNHLY and CDR2 FYNNEI. V lost 8 bases to trimming and J lost 3 bases; unmatched junction nucleotides: 5. CDR3 sequence: CASSRQGHTGELFF. The CDR3 region has the DNA TGTGCCAGCTCTCGACAGGGGCACACCGGGGAGCTGTTTTTT.

This rearrangement joins TRBV5-3 to TRBJ2-7; a weak D match, TRBD2 (6 bases). TRBV5-3 is marked as an open reading frame, function uncertain. Trimming took 2 bases from V and 0 from J, leaving 15 bases between them. This CDR3 spans 16 amino acids. This CDR3 is CARSFGGLPVSYEQYV. CDR3 coding DNA: TGTGCCAGAAGCTTCGGGGGACTCCCAGTCTCCTACGAGCAGTACGTC.

This sequence joins TRBV6-5 and TRBJ2-2; 7 bases are shared with TRBD1. Germline lookup yields CDR1 MNHEY and CDR2 SVGAGI. Trimming cost V 4 bases and J 1 base; bases outside gene matches: 3. CDR3 size: 15 residues. CDR3 sequence: CASSFRQGNTGELFF. Here the CDR3 DNA reads TGTGCCAGCAGTTTCCGACAGGGGAACACCGGGGAGCTGTTTTTT.

The rearrangement links TRBV4-3 to TRBJ2-5; D perhaps matches TRBD1 (7 bases). The CDR3 length is 15 residues. Germline V gene data show CDR1 as LGHNA and CDR2 as YSLEER. V lost 3 bases and J 13 bases, leaving 24 bases between the germline ends. Here the CDR3 DNA reads TGCGCCAGCAGCCAGGACTACCAAACAGGGGCCCAATGGTACTTC. This encodes CASSQDYQTGAQWYF.

A word on this clone: Different DNA sequences within this sample yield the same CDR3. This chain connects TRBV19 to TRBJ1-1; 8 positions agree with TRBD1. The germline gives CDR1 LNHDA, CDR2 SQIVND (reference sequence). Trimming removed 5 bases from V and 2 bases from J; junction bases left unmatched: 7. The CDR3 sequence is 15 residues long. CDR3 residues: CASSPRQGPNTEAFF. In DNA, the CDR3 is TGTGCCAGTAGTCCCAGACAGGGGCCCAACACTGAAGCTTTCTTT.

The chain links TRBV5-4 to TRBJ2-3; 10 bases map to TRBD1. CDR3 size: 16 residues. Germline V gene data show CDR1 as SGHNT and CDR2 as YYREEE (reference sequence). The V segment lost 6 bases and the J segment 4 bases; nucleotides outside the gene matches: 11. CDR3 residues: CASKSRGTGVADTQYF. The DNA for the CDR3 is TGTGCCAGCAAATCCCGGGGGACAGGGGTGGCAGATACGCAGTATTTT.

This rearrangement joins TRBV18 to TRBJ1-1, with TRBD1 as a possible D gene (6 bases). Deletions cut 5 bases from V and 4 bases from J, with 14 bases between. The CDR3 has 14 residues. CDR1 is KGHSH, CDR2 LQKENI, per germline. CDR3 residues: CASSSTGSVTEAFF. In nucleotides, the CDR3 is TGTGCCAGCTCATCGACAGGCAGTGTCACTGAAGCTTTCTTT.

This clone has only a few counts. The chain recombines TRBV6-6 with TRBJ1-2; TRBD1 aligns across 7 bases. The CDR3 sequence is 13 residues long. CDR1 and CDR2 (germline): MNHNY, SVGAGI (reference sequence). The V and J ends lost 5 bases and 7 bases, in that order; junction bases with no gene match: 7. CDR3 coding DNA: TGTGCCAGCAGTCAAGAGGGGGCGCGTGGCTACACCTTC. Protein: CASSQEGARGYTF.

V and J are TRBV15 and TRBJ1-4; tentative D call: TRBD1 (5 bases). V lost 0 bases and J lost 5, with 13 bases in between. Germline V gives CDR1 LNHNV, CDR2 YYDKDF (reference sequence). The CDR3 is 16 residues long. CDR3 coding DNA: TGTGCCACCAGCAGAGAGGCGGGACGTAAGAATGAAAAACTGTTTTTT. This codes for CATSREAGRKNEKLFF.

The chain carries TRBV19 and TRBJ1-6; D is undetermined. Trimming took 1 base from V and 9 from J, leaving 19 bases between them. The CDR3 extends over 17 amino acids. From germline, CDR1 is LNHDA and CDR2 SQIVND (reference sequence). CDR3 sequence reads: CASSIGLLRGFGSPLHF. In DNA form, the CDR3 reads TGTGCCAGTAGTATAGGACTGCTACGGGGATTCGGTTCACCCCTCCACTTT. Full variable domain (missing parts from reference TRBV19 and TRBJ1-6): DGGITQSPKYLFRKEGQNVTLSCEQNLNHDAMYWYRQDPGQGLRLIYYSQIVNDFQKGDIAEGYSVSREKKESFPLTVTSAQKNPTAFYLCASSIGLLRGFGSPLHFGNGTRLTVT.

The V call is TRBV18, the J call TRBJ2-1; a weak D match, TRBD1 (5 bases). The CDR3 has 16 residues. The V end was cut by 2 bases, the J end by 7 bases, with 18 bases between. CDR1 and CDR2 (germline): KGHSH, LQKENI. In DNA, the CDR3 is TGTGCCAGCTCACCAAGCTGGACACCAGCTTGGAATGAGCAGTTCTTC. Translation gives CASSPSWTPAWNEQFF.

This chain connects TRBV2 to TRBJ2-3, with 7 bases that match TRBD2. The CDR3 is 14 amino acids. Germline assignment: CDR1 SNHLY and CDR2 FYNNEI. V was pared by 11 bases and J by 1 base, with 9 bases of the junction left unmatched. CDR3 residues: CAGKWGGRTDTQYF. The CDR3 DNA is TGTGCCGGGAAGTGGGGGGGACGCACAGATACGCAGTATTTT. Variable domain in full (rest from reference TRBV2 and TRBJ2-3): EPEVTQTPSHQVTQMGQEVILRCVPISNHLYFYWYRQILGQKVEFLVSFYNNEISEKSEIFDDQFSVERPDGSNFTLKIRSTKLEDSAMYFCAGKWGGRTDTQYFGPGTRLTVL.

J is TRBJ2-7 and V is TRBV5-6, with 8 bases that match TRBD2. The V and J ends lost 8 bases and 1 base, in that order; junction bases with no gene match: 11. The CDR3 consists of 15 residues. Germline V gene sequence: CDR1 SGHDT, CDR2 YYEEEE. Here the CDR3 reads CASLSGVESSYEQYV. The CDR3 DNA is TGTGCCAGTCTTAGCGGGGTAGAGTCTTCCTACGAGCAGTACGTC.

V gene TRBV11-2 combines with J gene TRBJ2-7; D may be TRBD2 (5 bases). The germline V and J ends were trimmed by 6 bases and 1 base, with 13 bases remaining between them. The CDR3 has 14 amino acids. Germline assignment: CDR1 SGHAT and CDR2 FQNNGV. CDR3 sequence reads: CASSRGLDSYEQYF. The CDR3 DNA is TGTGCCAGCAGTCGCGGACTCGATTCCTACGAGCAGTACTTC.